A selection of T cell receptor beta chains follows, all from one sample in a study of blood T cell repertoires in COVID-19. Profiled with immunoSEQ multiplex PCR; TCRdb holds only in-frame clones, not every one. The data hold a few hundred thousand clones, with 85% to 90% observed a single time. The specimen was PBMCs or T cells enriched from blood (not recorded which). These receptors originate from a woman aged 25 to 39 who had recovered from COVID-19. Both conserved end residues are part of each CDR3. Each record gives: J gene, V gene, D gene, clone size, CDR3 protein, CDR3 DNA. D genes are given only for firm matches. Clone size is not always given. Where it is, it says once, few, many or a class for expanded clones.

TRBJ2-7 | TRBV24-1 | - | - | CATSDPYTYEQYF | TGTGCCACCAGTGATCCTTACACCTACGAGCAGTACTTC
TRBJ1-1 | TRBV5-1 | - | - | CASSQGVRATEAFF | TGCGCCAGCAGCCAAGGGGTAAGGGCCACTGAAGCTTTCTTT
TRBJ2-2 | TRBV10-3 | TRBD2 | - | CAIKLGLAGNTGELFF | TGTGCCATCAAGCTGGGACTAGCGGGCAACACCGGGGAGCTGTTTTTT
TRBJ2-3 | TRBV28 | - | - | CASIPSRAVGTDTQYF | TGTGCCAGCATCCCCTCGAGGGCCGTTGGCACAGATACGCAGTATTTT
TRBJ2-2 | TRBV4-1 | TRBD2 | once | CASSPSGEPGELFF | TGCGCCAGCAGCCCAAGCGGGGAGCCCGGGGAGCTGTTTTTT
TRBJ2-7 | TRBV5-6 | TRBD2 | - | CASSLGAGTFGYEQYF | TGTGCCAGCAGCTTGGGAGCGGGGACGTTCGGGTACGAGCAGTACTTC
TRBJ1-5 | TRBV21-1 | - | - | CASSKKGQYSNQPQHF | TGTGCCAGCAGCAAAAAGGGACAGTATAGCAATCAGCCCCAGCATTTT
TRBJ2-1 | TRBV18 | TRBD2 | - | CASSAPGLASNNEQFF | TGTGCCAGCTCAGCCCCGGGACTAGCGAGTAACAATGAGCAGTTCTTC
TRBJ1-6 | TRBV2 | - | - | CASSLRSYNSPLHF | TGTGCCAGCAGTTTACGGAGTTATAATTCACCCCTCCACTTT
TRBJ2-2 | TRBV7-2 | TRBD1 | - | CASSLPRDRDKLFF | TGTGCCAGCAGCTTACCCCGGGACAGGGACAAGCTGTTTTTT
TRBJ2-2 | TRBV5-1 | - | - | CASSLYSYTGELFF | TGCGCCAGCAGCTTGTACAGTTACACCGGGGAGCTGTTTTTT
TRBJ1-2 | TRBV11-2 | - | - | CASSLVSGGYTF | TGTGCCAGCAGCTTAGTATCAGGGGGCTACACCTTC
TRBJ1-1 | TRBV7-2 | - | - | CASSPDSLSMNTEAFF | TGTGCCAGCAGCCCGGACAGTCTCTCTATGAACACTGAAGCTTTCTTT
TRBJ2-7 | TRBV4-1 | TRBD1 | - | CASSQGQGNSYEQYF | TGCGCCAGCAGCCAGGGACAGGGGAACTCCTACGAGCAGTACTTC
TRBJ2-7 | TRBV18 | - | - | CASSPPVEDEQYF | TGTGCCAGCTCACCACCGGTCGAGGACGAGCAGTACTTC
TRBJ1-3 | TRBV7-2 | - | - | CASSLVGGTGNTIYF | TGTGCCAGCAGCTTGGTTGGAGGGACTGGAAACACCATATATTTT
TRBJ2-7 | TRBV5-4 | - | - | CASSLALGTSDEQYF | TGTGCCAGCAGCTTGGCCCTAGGAACGTCCGACGAGCAGTACTTC
TRBJ1-2 | TRBV5-1 | - | - | CASSGSAGRVAYGYTF | TGCGCCAGCAGCGGATCGGCGGGGAGAGTGGCCTATGGCTACACCTTC
TRBJ2-7 | TRBV13 | - | - | CASSLRSRTTAYEQYF | TGTGCCAGCAGCCTCCGGAGTAGGACTACCGCCTACGAGCAGTACTTC
TRBJ2-7 | TRBV28 | - | - | CASETSLGYEQYF | TGTGCCAGCGAGACTAGTCTGGGATACGAGCAGTACTTC
TRBJ1-1 | TRBV19 | TRBD1 | - | CASSIVGTDPGQAFF | TGTGCCAGTAGTATAGTGGGGACAGACCCTGGGCAAGCTTTCTTT
TRBJ2-7 | TRBV27 | - | - | CASSLTRVLRDYEQYF | TGTGCCAGCAGTCTAACGAGGGTTCTGAGAGACTACGAGCAGTACTTC